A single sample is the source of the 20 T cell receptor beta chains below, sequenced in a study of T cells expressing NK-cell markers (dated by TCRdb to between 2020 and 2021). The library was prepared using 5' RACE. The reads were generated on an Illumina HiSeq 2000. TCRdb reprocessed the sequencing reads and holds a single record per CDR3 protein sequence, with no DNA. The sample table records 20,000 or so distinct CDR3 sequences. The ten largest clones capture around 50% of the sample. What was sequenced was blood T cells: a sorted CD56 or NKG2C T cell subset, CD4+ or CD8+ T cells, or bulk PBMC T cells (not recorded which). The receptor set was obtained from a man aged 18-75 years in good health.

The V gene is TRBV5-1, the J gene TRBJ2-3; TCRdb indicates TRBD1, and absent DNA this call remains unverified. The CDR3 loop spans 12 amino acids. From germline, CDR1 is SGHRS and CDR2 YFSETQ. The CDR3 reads CASAPSTDTQYF.

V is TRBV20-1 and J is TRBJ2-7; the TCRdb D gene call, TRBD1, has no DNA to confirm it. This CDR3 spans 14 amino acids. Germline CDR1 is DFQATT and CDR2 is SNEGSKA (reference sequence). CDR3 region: CSASSGTHSYEQYF.

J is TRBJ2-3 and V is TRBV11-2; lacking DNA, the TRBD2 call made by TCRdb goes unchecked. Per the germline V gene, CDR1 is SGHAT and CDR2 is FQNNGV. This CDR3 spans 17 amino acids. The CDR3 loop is CASRRGPAGGVTDTQYF.

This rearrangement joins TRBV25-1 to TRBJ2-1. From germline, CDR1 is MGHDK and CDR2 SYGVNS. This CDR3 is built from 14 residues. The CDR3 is CASSDGSSYNEQFF.

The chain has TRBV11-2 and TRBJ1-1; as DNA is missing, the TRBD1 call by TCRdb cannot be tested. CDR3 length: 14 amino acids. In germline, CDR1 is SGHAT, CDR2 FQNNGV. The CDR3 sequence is CASSFDRANTEAFF.

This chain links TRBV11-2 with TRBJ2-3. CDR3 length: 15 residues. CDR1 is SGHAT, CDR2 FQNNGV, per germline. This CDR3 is CASSLYLTGTDTQYF.

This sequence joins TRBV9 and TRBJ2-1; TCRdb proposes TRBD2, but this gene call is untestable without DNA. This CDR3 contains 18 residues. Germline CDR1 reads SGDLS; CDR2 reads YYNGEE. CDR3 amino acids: CASSVERLAGGPWSEQFF. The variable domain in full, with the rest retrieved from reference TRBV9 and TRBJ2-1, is DSGVTQTPKHLITATGQRVTLRCSPRSGDLSVYWYQQSLDQGLQFLIQYYNGEERAKGNILERFSAQQFPDLHSELNLSSLELGDSALYFCASSVERLAGGPWSEQFFGPGTRLTVL.

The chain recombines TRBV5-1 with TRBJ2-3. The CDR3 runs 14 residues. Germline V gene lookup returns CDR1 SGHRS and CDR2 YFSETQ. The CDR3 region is CASRPTVDTDTQYF.

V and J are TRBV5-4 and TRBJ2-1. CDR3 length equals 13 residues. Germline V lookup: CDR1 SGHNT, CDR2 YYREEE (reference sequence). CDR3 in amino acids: CASSLDVDNEQFF.

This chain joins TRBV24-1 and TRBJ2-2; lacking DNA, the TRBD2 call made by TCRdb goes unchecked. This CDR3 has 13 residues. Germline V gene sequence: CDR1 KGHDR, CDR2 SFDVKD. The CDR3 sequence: CATSWAVTGELFF.

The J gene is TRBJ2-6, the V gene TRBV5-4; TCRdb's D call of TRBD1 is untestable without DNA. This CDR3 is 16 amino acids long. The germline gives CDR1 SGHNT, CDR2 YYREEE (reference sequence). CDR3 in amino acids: CASSTEGYAGANVLTF. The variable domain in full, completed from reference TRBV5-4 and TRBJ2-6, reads ETGVTQSPTHLIKTRGQQVTLRCSSQSGHNTVSWYQQALGQGPQFIFQYYREEENGRGNFPPRFSGLQFPNYSSELNVNALELDDSALYLCASSTEGYAGANVLTFGAGSRLTVL.

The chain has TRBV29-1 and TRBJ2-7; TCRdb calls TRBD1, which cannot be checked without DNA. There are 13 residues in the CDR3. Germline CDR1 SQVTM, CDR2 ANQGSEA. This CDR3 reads CSVGGDGAYEQYF.

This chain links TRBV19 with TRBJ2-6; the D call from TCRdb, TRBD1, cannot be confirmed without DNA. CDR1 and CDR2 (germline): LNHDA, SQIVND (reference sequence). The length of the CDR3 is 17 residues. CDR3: CASSTGQGAAGANVLTF.

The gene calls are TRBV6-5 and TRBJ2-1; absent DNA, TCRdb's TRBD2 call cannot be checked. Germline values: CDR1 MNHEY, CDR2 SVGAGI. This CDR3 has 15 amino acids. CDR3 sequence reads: CASSYSETSYNEQFF.

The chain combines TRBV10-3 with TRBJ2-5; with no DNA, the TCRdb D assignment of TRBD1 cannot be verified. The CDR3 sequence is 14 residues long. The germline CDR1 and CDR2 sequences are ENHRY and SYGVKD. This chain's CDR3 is CAISDGGGVETQYF.

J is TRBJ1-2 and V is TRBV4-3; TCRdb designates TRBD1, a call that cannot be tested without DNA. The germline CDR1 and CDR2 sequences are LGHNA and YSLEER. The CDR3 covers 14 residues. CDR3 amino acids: CASSQATGNYGYTF.

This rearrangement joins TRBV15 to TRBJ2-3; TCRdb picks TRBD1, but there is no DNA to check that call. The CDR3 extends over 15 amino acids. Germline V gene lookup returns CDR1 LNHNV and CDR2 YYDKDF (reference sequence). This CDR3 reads CATSRGGGDTDTQYF.

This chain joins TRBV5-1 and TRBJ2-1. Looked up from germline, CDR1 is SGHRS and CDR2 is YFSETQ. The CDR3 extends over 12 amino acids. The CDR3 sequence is CASSVLDNEQFF.

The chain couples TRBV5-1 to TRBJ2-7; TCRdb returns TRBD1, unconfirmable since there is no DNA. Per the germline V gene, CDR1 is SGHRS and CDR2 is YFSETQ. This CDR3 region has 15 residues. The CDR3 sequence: CASSLDWTTSYEQYF. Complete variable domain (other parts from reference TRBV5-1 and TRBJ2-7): KAGVTQTPRYLIKTRGQQVTLSCSPISGHRSVSWYQQTPGQGLQFLFEYFSETQRNKGNFPGRFSGRQFSNSRSEMNVSTLELGDSALYLCASSLDWTTSYEQYFGPGTRLTVT.

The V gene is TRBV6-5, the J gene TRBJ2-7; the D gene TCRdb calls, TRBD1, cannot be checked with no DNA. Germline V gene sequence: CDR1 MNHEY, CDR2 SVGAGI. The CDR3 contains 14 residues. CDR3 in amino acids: CASSWRGGTYEQYF.